This T cell receptor beta chain originates from a study of T-cell memory formation after mild COVID-19. From the 5' RACE reads, TCRdb called clonotypes with MiXCR, one entry per CDR3 protein. The sample lists around 340,000 distinct CDR3 sequences, around a sixth occurring once. Looked up from germline, CDR1 is MGHRA and CDR2 is YSYEKL. The junction had 8 bases not matched to a gene; V was cut back by 3 bases and J by 4 bases. CDR3 length equals 15 residues. Findings of the study overall: A second wave of clones peaked on day 37, and their SARS-CoV-2 specificity went unconfirmed.

As concerns this clonotype: Antigen specificity is unknown.

V is TRBV4-1 and J is TRBJ1-1, with 7 bases aligning to TRBD1. The receptor's source is a man between 18 and 29 years old who had mild COVID-19 (a few samples of this study predate the infection). Cell type and time point are not known. The sample comprised PBMCs or a T cell subset sorted from them (not recorded which). The CDR3 region is CASSHMTGKSTEAFF. The CDR3 DNA is TGCGCCAGCAGCCACATGACAGGGAAGTCCACTGAAGCTTTCTTT.